This TCR beta chain comes out of a study of cytomegalovirus exposure and HLA in healthy donors. General observations from the study: For TCR beta chains, V- and J-gene trimming was later linked to a missense DCLRE1C variant. Common viral pathogens seemed to be connected with several of the most significant clusters, according to a later analysis.

Despite likely unrecorded immune exposures, the donors were nominally healthy at the time of sampling. The V gene's germline CDR1 is GTSNPN and CDR2 SVGIG (reference sequence). The CDR3 loop spans 13 amino acids. V lost 4 bases and J 8 bases, leaving 12 bases between the germline ends. PCR primers comprised 60 Vbeta and 13 Jbeta primers. TCRdb's table, derived via immunoSEQ multiplex PCR, lists solely in-frame clones and lacks some. The sample shows under 300,000 clones, about nine tenths of them seen only once. On this clone: Its antigen remains unidentified.

The V call is TRBV30, the J call TRBJ1-6; a possible D gene is TRBD1 (5 bases). The material sequenced was PBMCs. This clonotype was obtained from a girl between 2 and 10 years old in good health and CMV-seronegative. The CDR3 DNA is TGTGCCTGGATGTGGGGGGTAGATTCACCCCTCCACTTT. Its translation: CAWMWGVDSPLHF. The full variable domain, rest sourced from reference TRBV30 and TRBJ1-6, is SQTIHQWPATLVQPVGSPLSLECTVEGTSNPNLYWYRQAAGRGLQLLFYSVGIGQISSEVPQNLSASRPQDRQFILSSKKLLLSDSGFYLCAWMWGVDSPLHFGNGTRLTVT.